This TCR beta chain was profiled in a study of blood T cells in healthy people across ages. Overall study context: Template switching captured about one barcoded beta molecule per two T cells.

Extraction yielded at least 5 micrograms of total RNA per sample. It was with a sample-barcoded 5' primer and a J-beta primer mix that a second PCR of about 7 to 12 cycles was run. Each CDR3 protein gets one entry after TCRdb re-called the 5' RACE reads with MiXCR. The table records roughly 900,000 distinct CDR3 sequences, roughly 43% of them present only once. Details on this clonotype: Its antigen is unidentified.

Germline-derived CDR1 and CDR2 are SGHTA and FQGNSA. V lost 7 bases and J lost 8; bases outside the gene matches: 14. CDR3 length: 16 residues. Whole-study findings and limits: Whereas aged donors had fewer naive CD4+ cells, long-lived donors had more of them and higher diversity.

The chain uses TRBV7-2 and TRBJ2-1; TRBD2 matches at 10 bases. Sequenced: blood. This TCR derives from a man aged 25-40 years in good health. The CDR3 reads CASTRGGLALGDEQFF. CDR3 nucleotide sequence: TGTGCCAGCACTAGGGGGGGACTAGCGCTGGGGGATGAGCAGTTCTTC. The variable domain in full, with the rest retrieved from reference TRBV7-2 and TRBJ2-1, is GAGVSQSPSNKVTEKGKDVELRCDPISGHTALYWYRQSLGQGLEFLIYFQGNSAPDKSGLPSDRFSAERTGGSVSTLTIQRTQQEDSAVYLCASTRGGLALGDEQFFGPGTRLTVL.